Below are 14 T cell receptor beta chains sequenced from a single sample in a study of graft-versus-host responses after intestinal transplantation. For these TCRs, the target antigens are not known. Method: immunoSEQ multiplex PCR; TCRdb's copy keeps in-frame clones and lacks some. The repertoire holds about 39,000 clones, 90% to 95% seen once, with around 0.22% in the top ten. The sample in question was unstimulated CD8+ T cells sorted from spleen or lymph node cells, obtained before transplant. These receptors all stem from a human donor who was the organ donor for an intestinal transplant.

The rearrangement uses TRBV28 and TRBJ1-1, with a weak D call TRBD1 (5 bases). V shed 3 bases and J shed 1 base, with 12 bases lying between them. CDR3 length equals 15 residues. The germline CDR1 and CDR2 sequences are MDHEN and SYDVKM. This chain's CDR3 is CASSFQGSSNTEAFF. The CDR3 bases are TGTGCCAGCAGTTTCCAGGGCTCTTCGAACACTGAAGCTTTCTTT.

This clone has just one count. This sequence joins TRBV27 and TRBJ2-1; D not resolved. Germline-derived CDR1 and CDR2 are MNHEY and SMNVEV (reference sequence). V lost 2 bases and J 0 bases, leaving 8 bases between the germline ends. The CDR3 is made up of 15 amino acids. The CDR3 DNA follows: TGTGCCAGCAGTTTAGTCGCTAGCTCCTACAATGAGCAGTTCTTC. Encoded protein: CASSLVASSYNEQFF.

The count of this clone is one. The chain links TRBV4-1 to TRBJ1-1; 7 positions match TRBD1. Trimming at V came to 2 bases and at J to 7 bases, leaving 7 bases not matched to a gene. The CDR3 is 14 residues long. Germline loops: CDR1 MGHRA, CDR2 YSYEKL. CDR3 in amino acids: CASSQPTNRGEAFF. The CDR3 DNA reads as TGCGCCAGCAGCCAACCTACTAACAGGGGTGAAGCTTTCTTT.

J is TRBJ2-3 and V is TRBV9; D is perhaps TRBD1 or TRBD2 (5 bases each). CDR1 and CDR2 from the germline V gene are SGDLS and YYNGEE. The CDR3 covers 14 residues. V lost 1 base to trimming and J lost 4 bases, with 10 bases between them. The CDR3 DNA sequence: TGTGCCAGCAGCGTACACGGGGCCGCAGATACGCAGTATTTT. Protein sequence: CASSVHGAADTQYF.

The chain recombines TRBV15 with TRBJ1-5, with D hard to call. The CDR3 covers 15 residues. Germline V gene sequence: CDR1 LNHNV, CDR2 YYDKDF (reference sequence). V was trimmed by 3 bases and J by 4 bases, leaving 13 bases between them. CDR3 sequence: CATSSVSDLNQPQHF. In DNA form, the CDR3 reads TGTGCCACCAGCAGTGTTTCAGACCTAAATCAGCCCCAGCATTTT.

This chain links TRBV6-6 with TRBJ2-7; D uncertain. V dropped 0 bases and J dropped 5 bases, with 14 bases sitting between them. The CDR3 extends over 15 amino acids. Germline V lookup: CDR1 MNHNY, CDR2 SVGAGI (reference sequence). The CDR3 DNA sequence: TGTGCCAGCAGTTACTCGAGTACCAGGAGCGACGAGCAGTACTTC. Its protein is CASSYSSTRSDEQYF.

The V gene is TRBV28, the J gene TRBJ2-5; 11 nucleotides match TRBD1. CDR1 is MDHEN and CDR2 is SYDVKM in the germline V gene. J gave up 5 bases and V 5 bases, and 10 bases lay outside the gene matches. This CDR3 has 16 amino acids. CDR3 protein: CASSNPRTGGLETQYF. The CDR3 DNA follows: TGTGCCAGCAGTAACCCGAGGACAGGGGGCCTGGAGACCCAGTACTTC.

J is TRBJ1-2 and V is TRBV7-9; 9 nucleotides line up with TRBD1. The germline V gene has CDR1 SEHNR and CDR2 FQNEAQ (reference sequence). The J segment lost 3 bases and the V segment lost 1 base, leaving 3 bases of the junction unmatched. This CDR3 region has 15 residues. The CDR3 is CASSLGQGGHYGYTF. The CDR3, as DNA: TGTGCCAGCAGCTTAGGACAGGGGGGTCACTATGGCTACACCTTC.

This rearrangement joins TRBV4-3 to TRBJ1-5; no clear D. V lost 4 bases and J 5 bases, leaving 15 bases between the germline ends. The length of the CDR3 is 15 residues. Germline values: CDR1 LGHNA, CDR2 YSLEER. CDR3 nucleotide sequence: TGCGCCAGCAGCCCCGACCCAATTACACATCAGCCCCAGCATTTT. Encoded protein: CASSPDPITHQPQHF.

The J gene is TRBJ2-1, the V gene TRBV29-1; 10 bases fit TRBD2. Germline values: CDR1 SQVTM, CDR2 ANQGSEA. Trimming took 8 bases from V and 5 from J; bases not matched to a gene: 12. The CDR3 is made up of 15 amino acids. The CDR3 loop is CSPSSGGDPHNEQFF. Here the CDR3 DNA reads TGCAGCCCATCTAGCGGGGGCGACCCACACAATGAGCAGTTCTTC.

This clone has a handful of counts. The chain couples TRBV4-1 to TRBJ2-2; D is ambiguous. Germline assignment: CDR1 MGHRA and CDR2 YSYEKL. Trimming cost V 4 bases and J 3 bases, with 12 bases left between them. The CDR3 covers 15 residues. The CDR3 DNA is TGCGCCAGCAGCCCAACACGGTCGGACACCGGGGAGCTGTTTTTT. This encodes CASSPTRSDTGELFF.

The V and J genes are TRBV28 and TRBJ1-3, with D possibly matching TRBD1 (5 bases). V gave up 3 bases and J gave up 1 base, with 10 bases separating them. Germline CDR1 and CDR2: MDHEN and SYDVKM. This CDR3 is 15 amino acids long. DNA for the CDR3: TGTGCCAGCAGTTTGGGGGGTCTGTCTGGAAACACCATATATTTT. Translating it yields CASSLGGLSGNTIYF.

The chain combines TRBV29-1 with TRBJ2-7; a weak D match, TRBD2 (5 bases). CDR1 is SQVTM and CDR2 is ANQGSEA in the germline V gene. V lost 4 bases to trimming and J lost 0 bases, with 10 bases between them. The CDR3 has 13 amino acids. CDR3 bases: TGCAGCGTTGTCGGCGACTACTCCTACGAGCAGTACTTC. Its protein product is CSVVGDYSYEQYF.

The DNA for the CDR3 is TGTGCCTTAGGAGGGACAGGCCACTACGAGCAGTACTTC. Translated: CALGGTGHYEQYF. The chain employs TRBV7-9 and TRBJ2-7, with 8 bases fitting TRBD1. There are 13 residues in the CDR3. Germline CDR1 reads SEHNR; CDR2 reads FQNEAQ (reference sequence). The trim removed 11 bases at V and 3 bases at J, leaving 9 bases unmatched. The full variable domain, completed using reference TRBV7-9 and TRBJ2-7, is DTGVSQNPRHKITKRGQNVTFRCDPISEHNRLYWYRQTLGQGPEFLTYFQNEAQLEKSRLLSDRFSAERPKGSFSTLEIQRTEQGDSAMYLCALGGTGHYEQYFGPGTRLTVT.